The rows below give T cell receptor beta chains drawn from one sample of a study of blood T cells in healthy people across ages. TCRdb ran MiXCR on the 5' RACE reads and lists one entry per CDR3 protein. This sample has 850,000 to 1,000,000 distinct CDR3 sequences, with about 53% found just once. Source material: blood. These receptors all come from a woman aged 60-70 years in good health. Both conserved end residues are part of each CDR3. A D gene is named only where the DNA matches it firmly. Size is omitted from some rows. Given values are once, few, many or a class for expanded clones.

TRBJ2-5,few,TRBD1,TRBV28,CASRRTGGAQETQYF,TGTGCCAGCAGAAGGACAGGTGGGGCACAAGAGACCCAGTACTTC
TRBJ1-5,.,TRBD1,TRBV18,CASSPGTANQPQHF,TGCGCCAGCAGCCCAGGGACAGCTAATCAGCCCCAGCATTTT
TRBJ2-3,.,.,TRBV15,CATSKSPLGSAPSGTDTQYF,TGTGCCACCAGCAAAAGCCCATTAGGATCCGCACCTTCAGGCACAGATACGCAGTATTTT
TRBJ1-4,.,.,TRBV4-3,CASSPGLLMGLFF,TGCGCCAGCAGCCCGGGACTACTAATGGGGCTGTTTTTT
TRBJ1-6,.,.,TRBV11-2,CASSLDGKRVTLHF,TGTGCCAGCAGCTTAGACGGGAAGAGGGTCACCCTCCACTTT
TRBJ2-1,.,.,TRBV4-1,CASSPGRGNLYEQFF,TGCGCCAGCAGCCCGGGGAGGGGGAACCTCTACGAGCAGTTCTTC
TRBJ2-7,.,TRBD2,TRBV28,CASSIGTSGPYEQYF,TGTGCCAGCAGTATAGGGACTAGCGGTCCCTACGAGCAGTACTTC
TRBJ1-4,.,.,TRBV4-1,CASSQSPVGGPEFF,TGCGCCAGCAGCCAAAGCCCCGTCGGGGGACCCGAGTTTTTT
TRBJ2-3,.,.,TRBV29-1,CSVDYGTQYF,TGCAGCGTTGATTATGGTACGCAGTATTTT
TRBJ2-7,.,.,TRBV27,CASSSPGTSTYEQYF,TGTGCCAGCAGTTCTCCCGGGACTTCAACCTACGAGCAGTACTTC
TRBJ2-1,few,.,TRBV29-1,CSAQGTGTNPREQFF,TGCAGCGCCCAGGGCACCGGGACCAACCCACGTGAGCAGTTCTTC
TRBJ2-3,few,.,TRBV11-2,CASIPTRGSHHEYF,TGTGCCAGCATCCCCACTAGAGGCTCTCACCATGAGTATTTT
TRBJ2-5,many,.,TRBV7-9,CASSLASGRVWETQYF,TGTGCCAGCAGCTTAGCCTCGGGAAGGGTTTGGGAGACCCAGTACTTC
TRBJ2-5,.,TRBD1,TRBV28,CASSPLTGWRETQYF,TGTGCCAGCAGTCCGCTGACAGGGTGGCGGGAGACCCAGTACTTC
TRBJ2-2,.,.,TRBV7-2,CASSFSGSVTGELFF,TGTGCCAGCAGCTTCTCCGGGAGTGTCACCGGGGAGCTGTTTTTT
TRBJ2-7,.,.,TRBV11-1,CASSPSSVVPYEQYF,TGTGCCAGCAGCCCGTCTAGCGTGGTTCCCTACGAGCAGTACTTC
TRBJ2-3,.,TRBD1,TRBV27,CASSLRQGAWENRDTQYF,TGTGCCAGCAGTTTACGACAGGGGGCGTGGGAAAACAGAGATACGCAGTATTTT
TRBJ2-1,few,TRBD1,TRBV6-1,CASSEGTGGSEQFF,TGTGCCAGCAGTGAAGGGACAGGGGGCAGCGAGCAGTTCTTC
TRBJ2-7,.,.,TRBV29-1,CSVGQHDEQYF,TGCAGCGTTGGTCAGCACGACGAGCAGTACTTC
TRBJ2-7,few,.,TRBV28,CASSLGLLRDSSYEQYF,TGTGCCAGCAGTTTAGGGCTCTTGCGGGACAGCTCCTACGAGCAGTACTTC
TRBJ2-7,.,.,TRBV5-1,CASSSGPTLSYEQYF,TGCGCCAGCAGCTCAGGCCCGACCCTCTCCTACGAGCAGTACTTC
TRBJ2-7,.,TRBD1,TRBV27,CASSHLGTGSYEQYF,TGTGCCAGCAGCCACCTCGGGACAGGGTCCTACGAGCAGTACTTC
TRBJ2-7,.,TRBD2,TRBV4-1,CASSPQTTSLSGEQYF,TGCGCCAGCAGCCCTCAAACGACTAGCTTATCCGGCGAGCAGTACTTC
TRBJ2-1,.,.,TRBV5-1,CASRTGKENEQFF,TGCGCCAGCCGGACGGGGAAGGAGAATGAGCAGTTCTTC
TRBJ2-7,.,.,TRBV7-9,CASSLDSYRYYEQYF,TGTGCCAGCAGCTTAGATTCCTACAGATACTACGAGCAGTACTTC
TRBJ2-4,few,TRBD1,TRBV6-2/TRBV6-3,CASSYADRANIQYF,TGTGCCAGCAGTTATGCGGACAGGGCGAACATTCAGTACTTC
TRBJ2-1,.,TRBD2,TRBV7-2,CASSSAGTSFIRTYNEQFF,TGTGCCAGCAGCTCCGCCGGGACTAGCTTTATTCGAACCTACAATGAGCAGTTCTTC
TRBJ2-3,few,.,TRBV27,CASSLSVTNTDTQYF,TGTGCCAGCAGTTTAAGCGTAACAAACACAGATACGCAGTATTTT
TRBJ2-7,once,.,TRBV7-2,CASSLDNFAGYEQYF,TGTGCCAGCAGCTTAGATAATTTTGCGGGTTACGAGCAGTACTTC
TRBJ2-7,.,.,TRBV20-1,CRVGAYNEQYF,TGCAGAGTAGGCGCCTACAATGAGCAGTACTTC
TRBJ2-3,few,.,TRBV7-9,CASRRGTDTQYF,TGTGCCAGCAGGCGCGGGACAGATACGCAGTATTTT
TRBJ2-6,.,TRBD1,TRBV9,CASSMGQGFFSGANVLTF,TGTGCCAGCAGCATGGGACAGGGATTCTTTTCTGGGGCCAACGTCCTGACTTTC